What follows is one T cell receptor (beta chain) and its context. The source of the sample is a study of T-cell memory formation after mild COVID-19. TCRdb called the 5' RACE reads again in MiXCR, with one record for every CDR3 protein. The sample gives about 44,000 distinct CDR3 sequences, about 7.1% of which show up once; approximately 1.3% is in the top ten. CDR3 length: 13 residues. The germline V gene has CDR1 SGHTA and CDR2 FQGNSA. V was clipped by 7 bases and J by 10 bases; unmatched bases: 7. This rearrangement joins TRBV7-2 to TRBJ1-6, with 7 bases that match TRBD1. This TCR came from a man in his late teens or twenties who had mild COVID-19 (a few samples of this study predate the infection). Cell type and time point are not known. The sample comprised PBMCs or a T cell subset sorted from them (not recorded which). The CDR3 DNA sequence: TGTGCCAGCAACCGACAGGGAGAATCACCCCTCCACTTT. It codes for CASNRQGESPLHF.